This T cell receptor beta chain was captured in a study of CD8+ T cells in alopecia areata. Across the study: Tofacitinib exposure lasted 6 to 18 months, followed by 6 months off drug. Overall study findings and caveats: Many expanded lesional clones stayed in scalp and blood while on tofacitinib.

CDR1 and CDR2 (germline): SGHNT, YYREEE (reference sequence). The V end lost 0 bases, the J end lost 5 bases, and 11 bases lay between the germline ends. The CDR3 has 14 amino acids. On this clone itself: Its antigen is not known.

RNA, once extracted, was reverse transcribed into cDNA for use as the sequencing template. The protocol was immunoSEQ multiplex PCR, while the TCRdb copy is restricted to in-frame clones and leaves out a portion. The sample has 15,000 to 20,000 clones; about 63% are singletons. Sample treatment: oral pan-JAK inhibitor, 5-10 mg twice daily. Peripheral blood and lesional scalp punch biopsies came from alopecia areata patients. The chain is built from TRBV5-4 and TRBJ1-2; D gene uncertain. This clonotype originated in a human donor with alopecia areata. The sample in question was skin, obtained at week 4, from a patient treated with tofacitinib. The DNA of the CDR3 is TGTGCCAGCAGCTTGGAAGGGATGGGTTATGGCTACACCTTC. This translates into CASSLEGMGYGYTF.